Following are 13 T cell receptor beta chains from one sample sequenced in a study of blood T cell repertoires in COVID-19. Assay used: immunoSEQ multiplex PCR; TCRdb lists only in-frame clones, some missing. The sample lists hundreds of thousands of clones; 89% were seen once. The sample comprised peripheral blood. All receptors derive from a man aged 55-75 years who had recovered from COVID-19.

The rearrangement links TRBV6-5 to TRBJ1-3, with D possibly being TRBD1 (5 bases). V was trimmed by 8 bases and J by 1 base, leaving 12 bases between them. The CDR3 consists of 14 residues. Germline loops: CDR1 MNHEY, CDR2 SVGAGI. The CDR3 protein is CASFPTESGNTIYF. DNA of the CDR3: TGTGCCAGCTTTCCGACAGAATCTGGAAACACCATATATTTT.

This chain links TRBV7-8 with TRBJ2-7, with 8 bases identical to TRBD2. After removal of 3 bases from V and 6 bases from J, the junction contained 4 bases not matched to a gene. The CDR3 runs 13 residues. Germline V gene sequence: CDR1 SGHVS, CDR2 FQNEAQ. The CDR3 is CASSFASGFEQYF. Written as DNA, the CDR3 is TGTGCCAGCAGCTTCGCTAGCGGGTTCGAGCAGTACTTC.

V is TRBV7-2 and J is TRBJ2-5; no firm D call. Germline CDR1 SGHTA, CDR2 FQGNSA. The ends were cut back, 2 bases at V and 1 base at J, with 11 bases in the middle. This CDR3 has 15 amino acids. Here the CDR3 reads CASSLRHFSQETQYF. The CDR3 DNA is TGTGCCAGCAGCTTACGACACTTCTCCCAAGAGACCCAGTACTTC.

The rearrangement uses TRBV24-1 and TRBJ2-2; 7 bases align to TRBD1. Germline assignment: CDR1 KGHDR and CDR2 SFDVKD. The CDR3 loop spans 15 amino acids. V lost 6 bases, J lost 3 bases, and 6 bases stayed unmatched. CDR3 region: CATSNRDRDTGELFF. The CDR3 nucleotides read TGTGCCACCAGTAACCGGGACAGAGACACCGGGGAGCTGTTTTTT.

The chain employs TRBV7-9 and TRBJ1-2, with 7 bases aligning to TRBD1. The germline V gene has CDR1 SEHNR and CDR2 FQNEAQ (reference sequence). The V gene end was trimmed by 1 base and the J gene end by 3 bases; junction bases not matched to a gene: 8. The CDR3 sequence is 16 residues long. CDR3 sequence: CASSLGDSPTDYGYTF. The CDR3, as DNA: TGTGCCAGCAGCTTAGGGGACAGCCCCACCGACTATGGCTACACCTTC.

The J gene is TRBJ2-7, the V gene TRBV19, with TRBD1 identical over 7 bases. The germline CDR1 and CDR2 sequences are LNHDA and SQIVND (reference sequence). CDR3 length: 16 amino acids. The ends lost 5 bases at V and 6 bases at J; junction bases unmatched: 16. The CDR3 DNA reads as TGTGCCAGTAGTCCGTTTTTGAGCAGGGGGAAGAGCGAGCAGTACTTC. Translating gives CASSPFLSRGKSEQYF. Using reference TRBV19 and TRBJ2-7 for the parts outside the CDR3, the full variable domain is DGGITQSPKYLFRKEGQNVTLSCEQNLNHDAMYWYRQDPGQGLRLIYYSQIVNDFQKGDIAEGYSVSREKKESFPLTVTSAQKNPTAFYLCASSPFLSRGKSEQYFGPGTRLTVT.

This chain connects TRBV19 to TRBJ1-1; weak D call: TRBD1 (5 bases). In germline, CDR1 is LNHDA, CDR2 SQIVND (reference sequence). The V and J ends lost 5 bases and 1 base respectively, with 11 bases between them. The CDR3 length is 14 residues. The CDR3, as DNA: TGTGCCAGTAGTCCTGGGGCACAGAACACTGAAGCTTTCTTT. Translating it yields CASSPGAQNTEAFF.

The chain carries TRBV7-9 and TRBJ2-2; D is uncertain. This CDR3 has 16 amino acids. The V gene's germline CDR1 is SEHNR and CDR2 FQNEAQ (reference sequence). Trimming took 5 bases from V and 1 from J, leaving 14 bases between them. CDR3 amino acids: CASSAEYNLNTGELFF. CDR3 DNA sequence: TGTGCCAGCAGCGCGGAGTATAACTTGAACACCGGGGAGCTGTTTTTT.

In this sample, this clone turned up once. The chain carries TRBV2 and TRBJ2-3; 8 bases match TRBD1. This CDR3 contains 15 residues. Germline lookup yields CDR1 SNHLY and CDR2 FYNNEI. The trim removed 7 bases at V and 3 bases at J, leaving 9 bases unmatched. The CDR3 region is CASNLDRGGTDTQYF. CDR3 in DNA: TGTGCCAGCAACCTCGACAGGGGTGGGACAGATACGCAGTATTTT.

The V gene is TRBV28, the J gene TRBJ2-1, with TRBD2 as a possible D gene (5 bases). The CDR3 contains 13 residues. Trimming left V 10 bases short and J 3 bases short, with 13 bases between. Germline CDR1 is MDHEN and CDR2 is SYDVKM. The CDR3 DNA reads as TGTGCCATGGGTAGCGAAAACTACAATGAGCAGTTCTTC. Protein sequence: CAMGSENYNEQFF.

The chain couples TRBV18 to TRBJ1-6, with 8 bases matching TRBD1. The CDR3 extends over 15 amino acids. Germline assignment: CDR1 KGHSH and CDR2 LQKENI. The ends lost 1 base at V and 6 bases at J; junction bases unmatched: 2. CDR3 coding DNA: TGTGCCAGCTCACCACGGACAGGGTTTAATTCACCCCTCCACTTT. Translation: CASSPRTGFNSPLHF.

In the case of this clone: In the same sample, other DNA sequences code for this CDR3. The V and J genes are TRBV18 and TRBJ2-3; TRBD2 aligns across 12 bases. J was trimmed by 6 bases and V by 3 bases; bases with no gene match: 7. From germline, CDR1 is KGHSH and CDR2 LQKENI. The CDR3 consists of 16 residues. The CDR3 nucleotides read TGTGCCAGCTCACCCTTACTAGCGGGAGGCCCCGATACGCAGTATTTT. Translated, it gives CASSPLLAGGPDTQYF.

The chain is built from TRBV29-1 and TRBJ2-5, with D maybe TRBD2 (5 bases). V lost 4 bases and J lost 2, with 26 bases in between. The CDR3 spans 18 residues. CDR1 is SQVTM and CDR2 is ANQGSEA in the germline V gene. CDR3 amino acids: CSVVPRFASPAQQETQYF. CDR3 coding DNA: TGCAGCGTTGTTCCCCGTTTTGCTAGCCCGGCCCAACAAGAGACCCAGTACTTC.